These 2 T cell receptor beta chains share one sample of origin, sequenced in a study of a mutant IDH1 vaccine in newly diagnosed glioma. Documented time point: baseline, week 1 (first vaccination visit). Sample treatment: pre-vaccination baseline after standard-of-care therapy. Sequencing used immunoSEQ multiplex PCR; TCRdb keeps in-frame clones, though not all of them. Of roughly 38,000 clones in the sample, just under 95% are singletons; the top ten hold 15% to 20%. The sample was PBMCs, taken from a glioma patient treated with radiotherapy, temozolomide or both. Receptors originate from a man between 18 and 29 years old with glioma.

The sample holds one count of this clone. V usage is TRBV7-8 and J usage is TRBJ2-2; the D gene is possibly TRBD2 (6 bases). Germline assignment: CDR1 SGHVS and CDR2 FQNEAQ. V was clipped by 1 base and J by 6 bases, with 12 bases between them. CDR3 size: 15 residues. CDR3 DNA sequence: TGTGCCAGCAGCTTAGTAGCGGTAGATGCCGGGGAGCTGTTTTTT. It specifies CASSLVAVDAGELFF.

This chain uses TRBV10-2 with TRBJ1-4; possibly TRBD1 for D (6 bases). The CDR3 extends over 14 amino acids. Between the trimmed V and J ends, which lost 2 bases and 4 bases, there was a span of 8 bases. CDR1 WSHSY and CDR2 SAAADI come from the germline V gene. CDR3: CASSETGSNEKLFF. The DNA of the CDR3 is TGCGCCAGCAGTGAGACAGGGAGTAATGAAAAACTGTTTTTT.